Below, one T cell receptor (beta chain) is given with its context. Its antigen remains unidentified. The sample is drawn from a study of Graves' ophthalmopathy and Graves' hyperthyroidism. Amplifying from RNA transcripts, the study obtained TCR beta CDR3 regions. A first-round RT-PCR used HTBI primers, followed by a second-round multiplex PCR. One entry per CDR3 protein results from TCRdb running MiXCR on the multiplex PCR reads. The sample has around 1.1 million distinct CDR3 sequences, 35% to 45% seen once. Study-wide results and limits: This model predicted ophthalmopathy progression (sensitivity 70% to 71%, specificity roughly 72%). Blood also harbored most expanded thyroid clonotypes above 0.001 frequency.

Sample: peripheral blood or thyroid tissue (not recorded which). The receptor was derived from an adult man with Graves' hyperthyroidism.

CDR3 residues: CASSLIGIAGYQETQYF. DNA for the CDR3: TGTGCCAGCAGTTTGATAGGAATAGCGGGGTACCAAGAGACCCAGTACTTC. V usage is TRBV12-3 or TRBV12-4 and J usage is TRBJ2-5, with 8 bases aligning to TRBD2. V gave up 3 bases and J gave up 0 bases; unmatched junction bases: 9. The CDR3 covers 17 residues.